This is a list of T cell receptor beta chains from one sample in a study of memory CD4+ T cells and cytomegalovirus serostatus. Clones were read by immunoSEQ multiplex PCR, and TCRdb kept only the in-frame ones, dropping some. This table holds some 73,000 clones, about 73% found once. The sequenced sample consisted of memory CD4+ T cells from blood. The receptors were gathered from an adult in good health and CMV-seropositive. Both conserved end residues are trimmed from each CDR3. The D gene is left open where the match is weak.

>TRBJ2-7|TRBV30|-
AWRRLGIYYEQY
>TRBJ1-1|TRBV2|TRBD1
ASRAGQGSNTEAF
>TRBJ1-2|TRBV29-1|-
SVSPGLNYGYT
>TRBJ2-3|TRBV18|TRBD2
ASSPGLAGVAGRADTQY
>TRBJ2-7|TRBV28|TRBD2
ASEAGVDREQY
>TRBJ1-3|TRBV7-2|TRBD1
ASSFSGGKGSGNTIY
>TRBJ1-3|TRBV5-1|-
ASSFTGTFTSGNTIY
>TRBJ1-2|TRBV28|TRBD1
ASTYTGTGNGYT
>TRBJ1-4|TRBV19|-
ASNIPRAGGEKLF
>TRBJ2-3|TRBV7-2|TRBD2
ASTAWEGTQY
>TRBJ2-5|TRBV18|-
ASSPGQQETQY
>TRBJ2-2|TRBV6-5|TRBD2
ASRKAGGNTGELF
>TRBJ2-3|TRBV28|-
ASSQTLDTQY
>TRBJ1-2|TRBV30|-
AWSGGATFYGYT
>TRBJ2-2|TRBV7-2|-
ASSLNAGLSGELF
>TRBJ2-3|TRBV25-1|TRBD2
ASSEFPAGGGDTQY
>TRBJ2-5|TRBV7-2|TRBD1
ASSLAGTGQETQY
>TRBJ2-7|TRBV5-4|-
ASSTKQGPYEQY
>TRBJ2-2|TRBV2|-
ASRPDSGELF
>TRBJ2-7|TRBV4-1|-
ASSPGLTYEQY
>TRBJ2-7|TRBV6-1|-
ASGVRDTYEQY